Below, 13 T cell receptor beta chains from the same sample are listed, as sequenced in a study of T cells after yellow fever vaccination. TCRdb independently ran MiXCR on the 5' RACE reads; one entry per CDR3 protein. The sample yields 500,000 to 650,000 distinct CDR3 sequences, 12% seen once. The material was PBMCs, obtained on the day of the yellow fever booster vaccination. The receptors come from a man aged 25 to 40 who received the YFV17D yellow fever vaccine.

The chain uses TRBV4-3 and TRBJ2-7; D is undetermined. The V gene lost 0 bases and the J gene lost 2 bases, with 14 bases spanning the gap. The CDR3 has 16 amino acids. Germline V gives CDR1 LGHNA, CDR2 YSLEER. The CDR3 nucleotides are TGCGCCAGCAGCCAAGATGACGGCGCCCCTCCCTACGAGCAGTACTTC. Translating it yields CASSQDDGAPPYEQYF.

This chain connects TRBV18 to TRBJ2-5; D might be TRBD1 (5 bases). The germline gives CDR1 KGHSH, CDR2 LQKENI. CDR3 length equals 14 residues. The V and J ends lost 2 bases and 5 bases respectively, with 12 bases between them. CDR3 bases: TGTGCCAGCTCACCATCCAGGGCCAGGGAGACCCAGTACTTC. Protein product: CASSPSRARETQYF.

This chain connects TRBV5-1 to TRBJ1-1; D is unclear. Germline CDR1 and CDR2: SGHRS and YFSETQ. The V gene lost 3 bases and the J gene lost 3 bases, with 12 bases spanning the gap. The CDR3 covers 14 residues. CDR3 DNA: TGCGCCAGCAGCTCCGCGGGTCGGCACACTGAAGCTTTCTTT. Translation gives CASSSAGRHTEAFF.

J is TRBJ2-3 and V is TRBV20-1; TRBD2 aligns across 10 bases. Germline assignment: CDR1 DFQATT and CDR2 SNEGSKA (reference sequence). The length of the CDR3 is 15 residues. V lost 3 bases and J lost 9; bases outside the gene matches: 12. CDR3 DNA: TGCAGTGCTAGTCCGCTGGAACTAGCGGGATCAACGCAGTATTTT. It codes for CSASPLELAGSTQYF.

This clonotype was observed a handful of times. The rearrangement joins TRBV6-5 to TRBJ1-2, with TRBD1 matching 7 bases. The CDR3 consists of 13 residues. V shed 6 bases and J 6 bases; nucleotides not matched to a gene: 7. Germline-derived CDR1 and CDR2 are MNHEY and SVGAGI. The CDR3 DNA is TGTGCCAGCAGCTACCATACAGGGGATGGCTACACCTTC. It codes for CASSYHTGDGYTF.

The CDR3: CSVYGSTDTQYF. The CDR3, as DNA: TGCAGTGTTTATGGGAGCACAGATACGCAGTATTTT. The chain couples TRBV20-1 to TRBJ2-3; the D is unclear. There are 12 residues in the CDR3. Germline loops: CDR1 DFQATT, CDR2 SNEGSKA (reference sequence). Trimming stripped 7 bases from V and 0 bases from J, with 8 bases between.

The rearrangement uses TRBV7-6 and TRBJ2-4; possibly TRBD1 for D (5 bases). Trimming removed 1 base from V and 0 bases from J, with 13 bases in between. The germline gives CDR1 SGHVS, CDR2 FNYEAQ. This CDR3 spans 17 amino acids. CDR3 protein: CASSLEAGPLAKNIQYF. The CDR3 DNA is TGTGCCAGCAGCTTAGAGGCAGGGCCCCTAGCCAAAAACATTCAGTACTTC.

The rearrangement uses TRBV11-2 and TRBJ2-5; 7 positions match TRBD2. V was pared by 5 bases and J by 2 bases, with 5 bases of the junction left unmatched. CDR1 is SGHAT and CDR2 is FQNNGV in the germline V gene. The CDR3 extends over 14 amino acids. The CDR3 nucleotides are TGTGCCAGCAGCCGGGGACTATCACAAGAGACCCAGTACTTC. It translates to CASSRGLSQETQYF.

This clonotype has at least ten counts. CDR3 residues: CASSLIHPGVETQYF. Here the CDR3 DNA reads TGCGCCAGCAGCTTGATTCATCCGGGTGTTGAGACCCAGTACTTC. V and J are TRBV5-1 and TRBJ2-5, with D unresolved. The germline gives CDR1 SGHRS, CDR2 YFSETQ. Trimming took off 1 base at V and 5 bases at J, with 15 bases between the two ends. This CDR3 contains 15 residues.

A few counts support this clonotype. The rearrangement uses TRBV5-5 and TRBJ2-7; D possibly corresponds to TRBD2 (5 bases). With 6 bases removed from V and 0 bases from J, the gap between germline ends came to 16 bases. The CDR3 consists of 15 residues. The germline CDR1 and CDR2 sequences are SGHKS and YYEKEE (reference sequence). CDR3 in DNA: TGTGCCAGCATCCAAACCACCGGGATCTCCTACGAGCAGTACTTC. Translated, it gives CASIQTTGISYEQYF.

This clonotype was seen repeatedly, ten times or more. The CDR3: CASSLIGLAGNNEQFF. The CDR3 DNA sequence: TGTGCCAGCAGCTTAATTGGGCTAGCGGGCAACAATGAGCAGTTCTTC. The chain uses TRBV7-2 and TRBJ2-1, with 8 bases lining up with TRBD2. Trimming at V came to 2 bases and at J to 5 bases, leaving 8 bases not matched to a gene. Germline-derived CDR1 and CDR2 are SGHTA and FQGNSA. This CDR3 has 16 amino acids. Combining the CDR3 with reference TRBV7-2 and TRBJ2-1 gives the whole variable domain GAGVSQSPSNKVTEKGKDVELRCDPISGHTALYWYRQSLGQGLEFLIYFQGNSAPDKSGLPSDRFSAERTGGSVSTLTIQRTQQEDSAVYLCASSLIGLAGNNEQFFGPGTRLTVL.

The rearrangement joins TRBV7-9 to TRBJ2-7; D may be TRBD1 or TRBD2 (5 bases each). The V end lost 7 bases, the J end lost 6 bases, and 22 bases lay between the germline ends. CDR1 and CDR2 from the germline V gene are SEHNR and FQNEAQ (reference sequence). The CDR3 runs to 15 residues. The CDR3 nucleotides read TGTGCCAGCAACGCCGGGGCCCTGACCCTAGGCGAGCAGTACTTC. This translates into CASNAGALTLGEQYF. Based on the CDR3 plus reference TRBV7-9 and TRBJ2-7, the full variable domain is DTGVSQNPRHKITKRGQNVTFRCDPISEHNRLYWYRQTLGQGPEFLTYFQNEAQLEKSRLLSDRFSAERPKGSFSTLEIQRTEQGDSAMYLCASNAGALTLGEQYFGPGTRLTVT.

The CDR3 coding sequence is TGCAGCCTCATGGACGGCACAGATACGCAGTATTTT. Amino acid sequence: CSLMDGTDTQYF. The chain has TRBV29-1 and TRBJ2-3, with unresolved D. The CDR3 runs to 12 residues. Looked up from germline, CDR1 is SQVTM and CDR2 is ANQGSEA. V was cut by 8 bases and J by 1 base, with 10 bases left in between.